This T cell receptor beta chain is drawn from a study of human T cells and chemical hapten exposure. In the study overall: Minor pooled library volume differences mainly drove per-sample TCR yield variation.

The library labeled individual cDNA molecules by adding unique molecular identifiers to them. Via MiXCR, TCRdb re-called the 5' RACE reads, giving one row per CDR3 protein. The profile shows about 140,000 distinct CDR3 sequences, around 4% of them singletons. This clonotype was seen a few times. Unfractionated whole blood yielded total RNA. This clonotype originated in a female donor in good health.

In DNA, the CDR3 is TGTGCCAGTAGTACGGCTCCCTACAATGAGCAGTTCTTC. This codes for CASSTAPYNEQFF. V usage is TRBV19 and J usage is TRBJ2-1; D is undetermined. This CDR3 has 13 residues. With 4 bases removed from V and 2 bases from J, the gap between germline ends came to 6 bases. In germline, CDR1 is LNHDA, CDR2 SQIVND (reference sequence).